A selection of T cell receptor beta chains follows, all from one sample in a study of Graves' ophthalmopathy and Graves' hyperthyroidism. TCRdb re-derived calls from the multiplex PCR reads in MiXCR, one entry per CDR3 protein. The sample records roughly 600,000 distinct CDR3 sequences, under 40% being singletons. The sequenced sample was peripheral blood or thyroid tissue (not recorded which). These receptors originate from an adult man with Graves' hyperthyroidism. Both conserved end residues are part of each CDR3. Each record gives: D gene, J gene, clone size, V gene, CDR3 protein, CDR3 DNA. D genes are given only for firm matches. Some rows mark clone size as missing; the rest say once, few, many or name a class of expanded clone.

TRBD2	TRBJ2-3	.	TRBV9	CASSVGTSGTDTQYF	TGTGCCAGCAGCGTAGGGACTAGCGGCACAGATACGCAGTATTTT
.	TRBJ2-7	.	TRBV2	CASSPTGSNEQYF	TGTGCCAGCTCACCTACAGGGAGCAACGAGCAGTACTTC
.	TRBJ1-4	.	TRBV20-1	CSAIRLAGDVEELFF	TGCAGTGCCATACGACTAGCGGGGGATGTTGAAGAACTGTTTTTT
TRBD2	TRBJ2-7	.	TRBV27	CASSYTSGASYEQYF	TGTGCCAGCAGTTACACTAGCGGGGCTTCCTACGAGCAGTACTTC
.	TRBJ2-5	.	TRBV10-3	CAITRDPAQETQYF	TGTGCCATCACCCGGGACCCAGCTCAAGAGACCCAGTACTTC
TRBD2	TRBJ2-7	many	TRBV29-1	CSVVPGGEYEQYF	TGCAGCGTTGTTCCGGGAGGGGAGTACGAGCAGTACTTC
.	TRBJ1-5	many	TRBV24-1	CATSDDRFNQPQHF	TGTGCCACCAGTGACGACAGGTTCAATCAGCCCCAGCATTTT
.	TRBJ1-1	many	TRBV10-2	CASSLWTPPNTEAFF	TGCGCCAGCAGCCTCTGGACACCGCCGAACACTGAAGCTTTCTTT
TRBD2	TRBJ2-1	.	TRBV29-1	CSVDRGLAGGGNEQFF	TGCAGCGTTGATAGGGGACTAGCGGGAGGAGGCAATGAGCAGTTCTTC
.	TRBJ2-3	.	TRBV24-1	CATSDPGAGADTQYF	TGTGCCACCAGTGATCCAGGGGCAGGGGCAGATACGCAGTATTTT
.	TRBJ2-1	few	TRBV10-3	CAISERRGYEQFF	TGTGCCATCAGTGAGAGGAGGGGTTATGAGCAGTTCTTC
TRBD1	TRBJ1-1	many	TRBV7-8	CASSNRDRGTNTEAFF	TGTGCCAGCAGCAACCGGGACAGAGGTACGAACACTGAAGCTTTCTTT
TRBD2	TRBJ2-5	many	TRBV18	CASSRAGLETQYF	TGTGCCAGCTCAAGAGCGGGACTAGAGACCCAGTACTTC
TRBD2	TRBJ2-7	many	TRBV20-1	CSANLAGVYYEQYF	TGCAGTGCTAATCTAGCGGGAGTATACTACGAGCAGTACTTC
.	TRBJ1-3	.	TRBV7-3	CASSQVQRGGLSGNTIYF	TGTGCCAGCAGCCAAGTCCAGCGGGGGGGCCTCTCTGGAAACACCATATATTTT
.	TRBJ2-5	.	TRBV15	CATSSDGTNQETQYF	TGTGCCACCAGCAGCGACGGGACGAACCAAGAGACCCAGTACTTC
TRBD1	TRBJ1-2	.	TRBV11-1	CASSLDGTGEGYTF	TGTGCCAGCAGTTTGGACGGGACAGGGGAAGGCTACACCTTC
TRBD1	TRBJ1-1	.	TRBV5-1	CASSLAVEGANTEAFF	TGCGCCAGCAGCTTGGCCGTCGAGGGGGCGAACACTGAAGCTTTCTTT
TRBD2	TRBJ2-1	.	TRBV13	CASSFQAGGGNEQFF	TGTGCCAGCAGCTTTCAAGCGGGAGGTGGAAATGAGCAGTTCTTC
.	TRBJ1-1	many	TRBV6-5	CASSTPGVGTEAFF	TGTGCCAGCAGTACCCCTGGGGTAGGCACTGAAGCTTTCTTT
TRBD2	TRBJ2-7	many	TRBV4-1	CASSQLLSGEGYEQYF	TGCGCCAGCAGCCAGCTCCTCTCGGGGGAGGGCTACGAGCAGTACTTC
.	TRBJ1-5	many	TRBV29-1	CSVVTGRNQPQHF	TGCAGCGTTGTAACAGGGAGGAATCAGCCCCAGCATTTT
TRBD1	TRBJ2-5	many	TRBV29-1	CSVLRGSGETQYF	TGCAGCGTCCTCAGGGGGTCCGGGGAGACCCAGTACTTC
.	TRBJ2-6	once	TRBV2	CASSPAGPGGANVLTF	TGTGCCAGCTCACCTGCGGGCCCCGGTGGGGCCAACGTCCTGACTTTC
TRBD1	TRBJ1-6	.	TRBV29-1	CSVADRGNNQPLHF	TGCAGCGTCGCGGACAGGGGCAACAATCAGCCCCTCCACTTT
TRBD1	TRBJ2-7	many	TRBV4-1	CASSHPTVHRGNYEQYF	TGCGCCAGCAGCCACCCCACCGTACACAGGGGTAACTACGAGCAGTACTTC
.	TRBJ1-4	.	TRBV19	CASSIALNEKLFF	TGTGCCAGTAGTATAGCCCTGAATGAAAAACTGTTTTTT
.	TRBJ1-2	many	TRBV7-6	CASSLAEGGQSYTF	TGTGCCAGCAGCTTAGCGGAGGGGGGGCAGTCCTACACCTTC
.	TRBJ2-7	many	TRBV7-8	CASSLGSRTYEQYF	TGTGCCAGCAGCTTAGGTTCTAGAACCTACGAGCAGTACTTC